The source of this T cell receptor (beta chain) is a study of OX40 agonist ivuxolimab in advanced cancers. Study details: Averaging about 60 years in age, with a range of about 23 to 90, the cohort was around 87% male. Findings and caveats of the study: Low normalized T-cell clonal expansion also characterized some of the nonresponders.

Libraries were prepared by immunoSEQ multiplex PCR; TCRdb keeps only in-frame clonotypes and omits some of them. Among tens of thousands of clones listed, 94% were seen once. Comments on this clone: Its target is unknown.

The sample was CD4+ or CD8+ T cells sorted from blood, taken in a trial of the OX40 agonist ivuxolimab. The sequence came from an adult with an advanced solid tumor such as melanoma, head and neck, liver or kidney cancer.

CDR3 sequence: CASSYRRGGTGELFF. The CDR3 DNA sequence: TGTGCCAGCAGTTATCGAAGAGGGGGAACCGGGGAGCTGTTTTTT. The chain uses TRBV28 and TRBJ2-2; possible D gene TRBD1, 6 bases. Trimming removed 4 bases from V and 5 bases from J, with 14 bases in between. Germline V gene sequence: CDR1 MDHEN, CDR2 SYDVKM. The CDR3 extends over 15 amino acids. The full variable domain, completed using reference TRBV28 and TRBJ2-2, is DVKVTQSSRYLVKRTGEKVFLECVQDMDHENMFWYRQDPGLGLRLIYFSYDVKMKEKGDIPEGYSVSREKKERFSLILESASTNQTSMYLCASSYRRGGTGELFFGEGSRLTVL.